This T cell receptor beta chain was sequenced for a study of lymphopenia after photon versus proton radiotherapy. V lost 5 bases and J lost 3; bases outside the gene matches: 13. The CDR3 length is 17 residues. The germline gives CDR1 LNHNV, CDR2 YYDKDF (reference sequence). Generated by immunoSEQ multiplex PCR, the TCRdb table keeps only in-frame clones and is missing some. Of 25,000 to 40,000 clones listed, roughly 84% are singletons. On this clone itself: Its antigen is as yet unknown.

Study-level points and caveats: Post-nadir TCR diversity decline inversely tracked overall survival among those who died. After lymphocyte nadir, photon-treated repertoires showed oligoclonal expansion, especially CD8+ Temra. Better survival with proton therapy was suggested as possible, not demonstrated. Relative stability marked proton patients; photon patients lost diversity and naive cells.

The chain combines TRBV15 with TRBJ2-1; 7 nucleotides align to TRBD1. The sequenced sample was peripheral blood, obtained from a patient treated with proton-based radiotherapy. The receptor was isolated from a woman in her seventies with pancreatic cancer. CDR3 sequence: CATSLPPGTASYNEQFF. CDR3 nucleotide sequence: TGTGCCACCAGCCTCCCGCCCGGGACAGCCAGCTACAATGAGCAGTTCTTC.